This T cell receptor (beta chain) was profiled in a study of shared T cell receptors in the human thymus. The germline V and J ends were trimmed by 6 bases and 1 base, with 10 bases remaining between them. Germline CDR1 is MNHNS and CDR2 is SASEGT. The CDR3 covers 14 residues. This table comes from immunoSEQ multiplex PCR, and its TCRdb copy is limited to in-frame clones, with some not included. The sample lists more than 300,000 clones, 95% occurring once. This sequence joins TRBV6-1 and TRBJ1-5; D possibly corresponds to TRBD1 (6 bases). The TCR was taken from a human donor. What was sequenced was thymocytes. The CDR3 nucleotides read TGTGCCAGCAGCCCCAGGGGAAGCAATCAGCCCCAGCATTTT. Translated, it gives CASSPRGSNQPQHF.